The next 24 T cell receptor beta chains were all read from a single sample in a study of control samples from healthy donors and cancer patients. This table comes from immunoSEQ multiplex PCR, and its TCRdb copy is limited to in-frame clones, with some not included. The sample holds around 53,000 clones, roughly 90% seen once. The sample consisted of PBMCs. The origin of the receptors is a man aged 60 to 75 with head and neck cancer.

CDR3 sequence: CASSHLAHPETQYF. CDR3 DNA: TGTGCCAGCAGTCACCTAGCGCACCCAGAGACCCAGTACTTC. This chain connects TRBV6-5 to TRBJ2-5; a possible D gene is TRBD2 (6 bases). The ends were cut back, 5 bases at V and 4 bases at J, with 14 bases in the middle. The germline gives CDR1 MNHEY, CDR2 SVGAGI. CDR3 length: 14 amino acids.

V is TRBV2 and J is TRBJ2-5; 11 bases align to TRBD1. V lost 4 bases to trimming and J lost 5 bases; unmatched junction nucleotides: 6. The CDR3 covers 15 residues. Germline CDR1 reads SNHLY; CDR2 reads FYNNEI. The CDR3 sequence is CASSADRGHQETQYF. The CDR3 DNA follows: TGTGCCAGCAGTGCGGACAGGGGGCATCAGGAGACCCAGTACTTC.

This clone showed up just a few times. The genes are TRBV30 and TRBJ1-5; D is possibly TRBD1 (6 bases). From germline, CDR1 is GTSNPN and CDR2 SVGIG (reference sequence). V was shortened by 3 bases and J by 7 bases, with 16 bases between the two germline ends. This CDR3 is 14 amino acids long. In DNA form, the CDR3 reads TGTGCCTGGAGAGCACAGGGAAGTGAACAGCCCCAGCATTTT. Amino acid sequence: CAWRAQGSEQPQHF.

This sequence joins TRBV19 and TRBJ2-2, with TRBD1 matching over 7 bases. Germline V lookup: CDR1 LNHDA, CDR2 SQIVND (reference sequence). Trimming took 6 bases from V and 3 from J; bases not matched to a gene: 7. CDR3 length: 15 residues. CDR3 DNA: TGTGCCAGTAGAGAGGGACAGCTTTACACCGGGGAGCTGTTTTTT. It is translated as CASREGQLYTGELFF.

This clone was seen a handful of times. The chain links TRBV3-1 (or the pseudogene TRBV3-2) to TRBJ1-5; D remains ambiguous. Germline V CDR1 and CDR2: LGHDT, YNNKEL (reference sequence). The V end was cut by 5 bases, the J end by 4 bases, with 9 bases between. The CDR3 contains 13 residues. The CDR3 here is CASSFGENQPQHF. DNA for the CDR3: TGTGCCAGCAGCTTTGGGGAGAATCAGCCCCAGCATTTT.

V and J are TRBV12-3 or TRBV12-4 and TRBJ1-2; D uncertain. The CDR3 is 12 residues long. The V and J ends lost 6 bases and 5 bases respectively, with 10 bases between them. The CDR3: CASRESGYGYTF. As DNA, the CDR3 is TGTGCCAGCAGGGAATCGGGGTATGGCTACACCTTC.

The chain is built from TRBV19 and TRBJ1-2, with 9 bases that match TRBD1. This CDR3 is built from 13 residues. Trimming at V came to 8 bases and at J to 4 bases, leaving 5 bases not matched to a gene. Germline V lookup: CDR1 LNHDA, CDR2 SQIVND (reference sequence). Here the CDR3 reads CASRQGGSYGYTF. CDR3 nucleotides: TGTGCCAGTCGACAGGGGGGGAGCTATGGCTACACCTTC. The full variable domain, with the rest looked up from reference TRBV19 and TRBJ1-2, is DGGITQSPKYLFRKEGQNVTLSCEQNLNHDAMYWYRQDPGQGLRLIYYSQIVNDFQKGDIAEGYSVSREKKESFPLTVTSAQKNPTAFYLCASRQGGSYGYTFGSGTRLTVV.

V is TRBV30 and J is TRBJ1-1, with D possibly being TRBD1 (6 bases). This CDR3 is built from 14 residues. CDR1 and CDR2 from the germline V gene are GTSNPN and SVGIG (reference sequence). Deletions cut 4 bases from V and 4 bases from J, with 16 bases between. The CDR3 nucleotides read TGTGCCTGGAAGTCGGGGGGGCCCTCCACTGAAGCTTTCTTT. Protein sequence: CAWKSGGPSTEAFF.

The rearrangement uses TRBV27 and TRBJ2-1, with D possibly matching TRBD2 (5 bases). The CDR3 length is 16 residues. Trimming took off 2 bases at V and 7 bases at J, with 18 bases between the two ends. Germline assignment: CDR1 MNHEY and CDR2 SMNVEV (reference sequence). The CDR3 is CASSLSGRVSGNEQFF. Written as DNA, the CDR3 is TGTGCCAGCAGTTTAAGTGGACGTGTCTCGGGGAATGAGCAGTTCTTC.

This chain uses TRBV4-1 with TRBJ1-4; D is undetermined. V dropped 4 bases and J dropped 0 bases, with 12 bases sitting between them. Germline CDR1 reads MGHRA; CDR2 reads YSYEKL. The CDR3 has 16 amino acids. For the CDR3, the DNA is TGCGCCAGCAGCCTCGCCCTAGGGTCAACTAATGAAAAACTGTTTTTT. It is translated as CASSLALGSTNEKLFF.

Written as DNA, the CDR3 is TGTGCCAGCAGCTTAGAAGGGACAGGGACCTACGAGCAGTACTTC. This encodes CASSLEGTGTYEQYF. The chain employs TRBV7-6 and TRBJ2-7; 9 bases align to TRBD1. V dropped 1 base and J dropped 2; count of bases not matched to a gene: 3. CDR3 length equals 15 residues. Per the germline V gene, CDR1 is SGHVS and CDR2 is FNYEAQ.

The rearrangement links TRBV30 to TRBJ1-5, with a possible D match to TRBD1 (5 bases). This CDR3 spans 15 amino acids. V was cut by 2 bases and J by 6 bases, with 17 bases left in between. Per the germline V gene, CDR1 is GTSNPN and CDR2 is SVGIG (reference sequence). CDR3 amino acids: CAWSPVGGDGQPQHF. The CDR3 DNA sequence: TGTGCCTGGAGTCCGGTGGGGGGAGACGGTCAGCCCCAGCATTTT.

The chain is built from TRBV5-6 and TRBJ2-7; D may match TRBD1 or TRBD2 (6 bases each). CDR3 size: 15 residues. Per the germline V gene, CDR1 is SGHDT and CDR2 is YYEEEE. V lost 0 bases and J 5 bases, leaving 15 bases between the germline ends. The CDR3 DNA reads as TGTGCCAGCAGCTTGGAATTTCGGGGGCTTCACGAGCAGTACTTC. It translates to CASSLEFRGLHEQYF.

This clone has a handful of counts. The rearrangement uses TRBV6-6 and TRBJ2-7, with TRBD1 matching 9 bases. Trimming at V came to 7 bases and at J to 2 bases, leaving 9 bases not matched to a gene. This CDR3 is 15 amino acids long. Germline CDR1 and CDR2: MNHNY and SVGAGI (reference sequence). This CDR3 reads CASTNTGTGTYEQYF. The CDR3 region has the DNA TGTGCCAGCACAAACACCGGGACAGGGACCTACGAGCAGTACTTC.

This rearrangement joins TRBV7-9 to TRBJ2-1, with 9 bases aligning to TRBD1. The CDR3 is 17 amino acids. J gave up 2 bases and V 5 bases, and 10 bases lay outside the gene matches. Per germline, CDR1 SEHNR and CDR2 FQNEAQ (reference sequence). The CDR3 bases are TGTGCCAGCAGCATACGACAGGGGGTGAATGCCTACAATGAGCAGTTCTTC. Translation gives CASSIRQGVNAYNEQFF.

The chain has TRBV20-1 and TRBJ1-5, with a weak D call TRBD1 (5 bases). This CDR3 is 11 amino acids long. Trimming cost V 3 bases and J 11 bases, with 11 bases left between them. Germline CDR1 DFQATT, CDR2 SNEGSKA (reference sequence). Written as DNA, the CDR3 is TGCAGTGCTAGCAGGCAAGGGGCCCAGCATTTT. Its translation: CSASRQGAQHF.

V usage is TRBV7-3 and J usage is TRBJ2-2, with D possibly matching TRBD1 (6 bases). CDR1 is SGHTA, CDR2 FQGTGA, per germline. Trimming cost V 3 bases and J 0 bases, with 11 bases left between them. The CDR3 has 16 residues. The CDR3 reads CASSFEGGSNTGELFF. The CDR3 DNA reads as TGTGCCAGCAGCTTTGAAGGGGGTTCGAACACCGGGGAGCTGTTTTTT.

The gene calls are TRBV5-1 and TRBJ2-2; no reliable D call. This CDR3 has 13 amino acids. Between the trimmed V and J ends, which lost 4 bases and 1 base, there was a span of 5 bases. CDR1 and CDR2 from the germline V gene are SGHRS and YFSETQ. CDR3 sequence reads: CASSPRNTGELFF. The CDR3 coding sequence is TGCGCCAGCAGCCCTCGGAACACCGGGGAGCTGTTTTTT.

The CDR3 DNA reads TGTGCCAGCAGTGAACCTGAGATCTTCGGCTACACCTTC. Translation gives CASSEPEIFGYTF. The chain is built from TRBV6-1 and TRBJ1-2, with D uncertain. V shed 2 bases and J shed 8 bases, with 12 bases lying between them. This CDR3 contains 13 residues. Germline-derived CDR1 and CDR2 are MNHNS and SASEGT.

The chain is built from TRBV19 and TRBJ2-4; D may be TRBD2 (6 bases). Germline CDR1 is LNHDA and CDR2 is SQIVND (reference sequence). V lost 6 bases and J lost 1, with 7 bases in between. The CDR3 is made up of 13 amino acids. CDR3 bases: TGTGCCAGTAGCCGGGGGGCCAAAAACATTCAGTACTTC. It codes for CASSRGAKNIQYF.

For the CDR3, the DNA is TGTGCCAGCAGTTTATTCTACCGGACTAGCGGGTCCTACAATGAGCAGTTCTTC. Its protein is CASSLFYRTSGSYNEQFF. The chain carries TRBV28 and TRBJ2-1; 11 bases map to TRBD2. The CDR3 is 18 amino acids. Germline CDR1 MDHEN, CDR2 SYDVKM. Trimming took 1 base from V and 1 from J; bases not matched to a gene: 6.

This clone appeared once. The chain couples TRBV14 to TRBJ1-1, with D hard to call. V lost 0 bases, J lost 3 bases, and 5 bases lay in between. Germline CDR1 is SGHDN and CDR2 is FVKESK. The CDR3 extends over 13 amino acids. The DNA of the CDR3 is TGTGCCAGCAGCCAAGATCTGGACACTGAAGCTTTCTTT. It yields the protein CASSQDLDTEAFF.

This chain connects TRBV5-1 to TRBJ2-3; unclear D gene. CDR1 is SGHRS and CDR2 is YFSETQ in the germline V gene. This CDR3 has 16 amino acids. Trimming cost V 0 bases and J 0 bases, with 11 bases left between them. The DNA of the CDR3 is TGCGCCAGCAGCTTGGTAGGTGACCCTAGCACAGATACGCAGTATTTT. Its protein product is CASSLVGDPSTDTQYF.

This chain joins TRBV5-4 and TRBJ2-7; 7 positions agree with TRBD1. The trim removed 2 bases at V and 5 bases at J, leaving 7 bases unmatched. The CDR3 covers 14 residues. Looked up from germline, CDR1 is SGHNT and CDR2 is YYREEE (reference sequence). In nucleotides, the CDR3 is TGTGCCAGCAGCTTAGAGGGGGCACTGGACGAGCAGTACTTC. This encodes CASSLEGALDEQYF.